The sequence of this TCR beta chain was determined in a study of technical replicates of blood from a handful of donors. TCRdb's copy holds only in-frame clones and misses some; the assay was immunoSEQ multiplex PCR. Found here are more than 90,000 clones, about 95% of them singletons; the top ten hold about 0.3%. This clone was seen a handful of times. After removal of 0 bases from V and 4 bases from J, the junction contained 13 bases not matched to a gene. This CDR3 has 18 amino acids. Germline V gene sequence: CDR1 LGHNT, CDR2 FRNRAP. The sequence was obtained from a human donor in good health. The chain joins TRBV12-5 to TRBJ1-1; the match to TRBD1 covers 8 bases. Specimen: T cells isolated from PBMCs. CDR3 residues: CASGLVRIIGQGITEAFF. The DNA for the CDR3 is TGTGCTAGTGGTTTGGTAAGGATTATCGGACAGGGAATCACTGAAGCTTTCTTT.